Given below is one TCR beta chain in context. What it recognizes is unknown. Trimming took 5 bases from V and 0 from J, leaving 14 bases between them. Germline loops: CDR1 SGHTA, CDR2 FQGNSA. CDR3 size: 15 residues. This entry belongs to a study of shared clonotypes between healthy human individuals. General observations from the study: Exclusively blood specimens were collected; tissue repertoires likely differ.

Generated by immunoSEQ multiplex PCR, the TCRdb table keeps only in-frame clones and is missing some. The table records around 370,000 clones, roughly 96% of them present only once. The sample consisted of memory CD8+ T cells sorted from blood. Subset described: CD45RO+ cells pooled with CCR7-negative TemRA cells. The chain couples TRBV7-2 to TRBJ2-7; D is possibly TRBD2 (6 bases). The TCR comes from a man between 25 and 39 years old in good health. CDR3 in DNA: TGTGCCAGCAGCGTCGGGACTCCCTTCTCCTACGAGCAGTACTTC. Residues: CASSVGTPFSYEQYF.